This T cell receptor (beta chain) was captured in a study of blood T cell repertoires in COVID-19. Overall study: Acute-phase and convalescent COVID-19 samples originated in the United States, Italy and Spain. From T cells, B-cell-depleted T cells, or PBMCs came the material, which was cDNA or gDNA.

The assay was immunoSEQ multiplex PCR, and TCRdb's table has in-frame clones only and misses some. The table shows fewer than 350,000 clones, with roughly 90% occurring only once. Trimming removed 0 bases at V and 4 bases at J, with 21 bases between. CDR1 and CDR2 from the germline V gene are LGHNA and YNFKEQ. The CDR3 runs 18 residues. The chain links TRBV4-2 to TRBJ1-1, with a weak D call TRBD1 (5 bases). Sequencing used peripheral blood. This receptor was taken from a man aged 25-45 years with COVID-19, enrolled during active disease. For the CDR3, the DNA is TGTGCCAGCAGCCAAGAAAGGTCCCGGACACTAAGGGCCACTGAAGCTTTCTTT. It specifies CASSQERSRTLRATEAFF.